Included here is one TCR beta chain sequence, with context. The CDR3 is 14 amino acids. Germline V CDR1 and CDR2: SGHRS, YFSETQ. This record belongs to a study of diagnostic markers for celiac disease. Using the reads, TCRdb records one entry per CDR3 protein without DNA. The sample is made up of 5,000 to 6,000 distinct CDR3 sequences, and the top ten hold 5% to 7% of it. This sequence originates from a human donor. This table probably holds off-target reads from a library built for another chain. V is TRBV5-1 and J is TRBJ1-5. Material for sequencing was either unsorted cells or a sorted T cell fraction (not recorded which). The CDR3 spells CASSLDTSNQPQHF.